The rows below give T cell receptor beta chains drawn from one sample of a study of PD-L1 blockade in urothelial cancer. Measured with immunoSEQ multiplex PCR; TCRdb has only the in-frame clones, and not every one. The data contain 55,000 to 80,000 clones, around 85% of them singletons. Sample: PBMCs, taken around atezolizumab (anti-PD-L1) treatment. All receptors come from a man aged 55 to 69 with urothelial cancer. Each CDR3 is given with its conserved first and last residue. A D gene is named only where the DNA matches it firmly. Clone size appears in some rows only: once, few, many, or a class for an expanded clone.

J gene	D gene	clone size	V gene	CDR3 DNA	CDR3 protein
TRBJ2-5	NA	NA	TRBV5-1	TGCGCCAGCAGCTACATTAACGGGTTACAAGAGACCCAGTACTTC	CASSYINGLQETQYF
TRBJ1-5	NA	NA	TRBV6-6	TGTGCCAGCAGTTACTCGGCTGGACACCAAGATCAGCCCCAGCATTTT	CASSYSAGHQDQPQHF
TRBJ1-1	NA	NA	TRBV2	TGTGCCAGCGCCCGGGATTCCAGGGCTTTCTTT	CASARDSRAFF
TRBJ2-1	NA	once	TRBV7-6	TGTGCCAGCAGCTTAGGTCTTTCGGGTAATGAGCAGTTCTTC	CASSLGLSGNEQFF
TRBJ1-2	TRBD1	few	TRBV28	TGTGCCAGCAGTCCCTCCGGACAGGGGGGGAACTATGGCTACACCTTC	CASSPSGQGGNYGYTF
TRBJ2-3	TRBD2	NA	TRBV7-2	TGTGCCAGCAGTCGGACTAGCGGGGGTGCAGATACGCAGTATTTT	CASSRTSGGADTQYF
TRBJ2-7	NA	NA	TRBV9	TGTGCCAGCAGCCCCCGCCCCAGTCCCTACGAGCAGTACTTC	CASSPRPSPYEQYF
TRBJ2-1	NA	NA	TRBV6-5	TGTGCCAGCAGTTTTGACTACCAAAGCTACAATGAGCAGTTCTTC	CASSFDYQSYNEQFF
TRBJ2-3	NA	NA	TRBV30	TGTGCCTGGAGTGTCTACAGCACAGATACGCAGTATTTT	CAWSVYSTDTQYF
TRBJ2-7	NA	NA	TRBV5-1	TGCGCCAGCAGCTCACAGGGTTACGAGCAGTACTTC	CASSSQGYEQYF
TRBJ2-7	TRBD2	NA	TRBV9	TGTGCCAGCAGCCCTCGGGGACTAGCGGGGTGGTACGAGCAGTACTTC	CASSPRGLAGWYEQYF
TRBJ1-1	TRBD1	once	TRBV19	TGTGCCAGTAGTATAGGGACAGGAATGAACACTGAAGCTTTCTTT	CASSIGTGMNTEAFF
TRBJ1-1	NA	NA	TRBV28	TGTGCCAGCACCATTAGGGGGACCAGGGGTGAAGCTTTCTTT	CASTIRGTRGEAFF
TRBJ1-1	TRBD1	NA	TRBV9	TGTGCCAGCAGCTCCCGGGACAGAGCGGGTGGTCGAAACACTGAAGCTTTCTTT	CASSSRDRAGGRNTEAFF
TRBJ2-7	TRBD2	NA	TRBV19	TGTGCCAGTAGTATATCTCCGGGACTAGCGGGGATCTACGAGCAGTACTTC	CASSISPGLAGIYEQYF
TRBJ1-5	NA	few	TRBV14	TGTGCCAGCAGCGAGGTAGGGTTCGTCAGGGGTTTTGGGCAGCCCCAGCATTTT	CASSEVGFVRGFGQPQHF
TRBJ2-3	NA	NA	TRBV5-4	TGTGCCAGCAGCTTTGGACAGAGGGAGGATACGCAGTATTTT	CASSFGQREDTQYF
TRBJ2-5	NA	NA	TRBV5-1	TGCGCCAGCAGCTTACAGGATTCACCGCAAGAGACCCAGTACTTC	CASSLQDSPQETQYF
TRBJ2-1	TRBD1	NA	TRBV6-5	TGTGCCAGCAGTTTTGACAGGGGGCTCTACAATGAGCAGTTCTTC	CASSFDRGLYNEQFF
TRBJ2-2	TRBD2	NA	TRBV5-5	TGTGCCAGCAGCTTGGCTCCGACGCGGGAGGGGGAGCTGTTTTTT	CASSLAPTREGELFF
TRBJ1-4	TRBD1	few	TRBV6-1	TGTGCCAGCACTGGAACAGGGGGCACTAATGAAAAACTGTTTTTT	CASTGTGGTNEKLFF
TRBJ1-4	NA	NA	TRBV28	TGTGCCAGCAGTTTTCCGGAGAAGGCAACTAATGAAAAACTGTTTTTT	CASSFPEKATNEKLFF
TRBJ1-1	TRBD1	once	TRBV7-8	TGTGCCAGCAGCGATAACAGGGGCGCAACCTCTGAAGCTTTCTTT	CASSDNRGATSEAFF
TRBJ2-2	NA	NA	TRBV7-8	TGTGCCAGCAGCTTACGGAGACGAGGGACAAGGAACACCGGGGAGCTGTTTTTT	CASSLRRRGTRNTGELFF
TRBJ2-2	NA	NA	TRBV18	TGTGCCAGCTCACCGAGGGCGGCTACCGGGGAGCTGTTTTTT	CASSPRAATGELFF
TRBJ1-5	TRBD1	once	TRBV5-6	TGTGCCAGCAGCCGGACAGGGGCGAGTCAGCCCCAGCATTTT	CASSRTGASQPQHF
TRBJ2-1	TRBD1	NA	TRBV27	TGTGCCAGCACTTCCGGGACAGACTACAATGAGCAGTTCTTC	CASTSGTDYNEQFF
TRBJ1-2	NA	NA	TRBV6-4	TGTGCCAGCAGTGTTCCCCCGGCAGGGTGGGACTATGGCTACACCTTC	CASSVPPAGWDYGYTF
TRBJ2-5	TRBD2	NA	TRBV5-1	TGCGCCAGCAGCATACTTAGCGGGGGGCAAGAGACCCAGTACTTC	CASSILSGGQETQYF
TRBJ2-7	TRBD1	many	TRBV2	TGTGCCAGCAACGGACAGGGGGCTGAGGAGCAGTACTTC	CASNGQGAEEQYF
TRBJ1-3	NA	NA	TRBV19	TGTGCCAGTAGTACAGAGAGCTCTGGAAACACCATATATTTT	CASSTESSGNTIYF
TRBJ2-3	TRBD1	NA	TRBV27	TGTGCCAGCAGTTTATCGAGAACAGGGGACCCCACGCAGTATTTT	CASSLSRTGDPTQYF
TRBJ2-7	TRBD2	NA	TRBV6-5	TGTGCCAGCAGTTACTCTAGCGGGAGTGGGTCCTACGAGCAGTACTTC	CASSYSSGSGSYEQYF
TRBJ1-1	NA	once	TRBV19	TGTGCCAGTACCTCTCCGGGTCGAGGGCGCTTAGGTAGAGCTTTCTTT	CASTSPGRGRLGRAFF
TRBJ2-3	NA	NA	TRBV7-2	TGTGCCAGCAGCCTCTTAGGGGGGGCAGATACGCAGTATTTT	CASSLLGGADTQYF
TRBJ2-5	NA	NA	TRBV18	TGTGCCAGCTCACCCGAGGGTTTACAAGAGACCCAGTACTTC	CASSPEGLQETQYF
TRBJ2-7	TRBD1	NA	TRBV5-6	TGTGCCAGCAGCTTCGGGACAGGGATCTACGAGCAGTACTTC	CASSFGTGIYEQYF
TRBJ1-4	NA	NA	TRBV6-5	TGTGCCAGCAGTTACACCGCTCGCAGGGATGTCGGAAAACTGTTTTTT	CASSYTARRDVGKLFF
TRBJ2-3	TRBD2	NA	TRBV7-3	TGTGCCAGCAGCCCCACCGCTAGCGGGTGGGATACGCAGTATTTT	CASSPTASGWDTQYF
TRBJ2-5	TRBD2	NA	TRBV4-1	TGCGCCAGCAGCCAATACGAGACTAGCGGGGGGCCGGGGACCCAGTACTTC	CASSQYETSGGPGTQYF
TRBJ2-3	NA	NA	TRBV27	TGTGCCAGCAGTTTATATCCCGCGACAGATACGCAGTATTTT	CASSLYPATDTQYF
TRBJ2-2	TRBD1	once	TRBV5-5	TGTGCCAGCAGCCTGACAGGGGCGAGCACCGGGGAGCTGTTTTTT	CASSLTGASTGELFF
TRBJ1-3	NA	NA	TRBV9	TGTGCCAGCAGCGTAGTCCCAGGGTCTGGAAACACCATATATTTT	CASSVVPGSGNTIYF
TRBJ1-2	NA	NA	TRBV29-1	TGCAGCGTTGCGGCGGGACGGGACTATGGCTACACCTTC	CSVAAGRDYGYTF
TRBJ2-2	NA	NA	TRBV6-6	TGTGCCACCCGGGACTGGATCAAGAACACCGGGGAGCTGTTTTTT	CATRDWIKNTGELFF
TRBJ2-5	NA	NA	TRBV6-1	TGTGCCAGCAGTGAGCTGAAGGGCGGGCAAGAGACCCAGTACTTC	CASSELKGGQETQYF
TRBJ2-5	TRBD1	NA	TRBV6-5	TGTGCCAGCAGGCCACACAGGGGCGAGACCCAGTACTTC	CASRPHRGETQYF
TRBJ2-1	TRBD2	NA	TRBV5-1	TGCGCCAGCAGCTTGGTTCGCCTAGCGGGGGGTGTACGTTACAATGAGCAGTTCTTC	CASSLVRLAGGVRYNEQFF
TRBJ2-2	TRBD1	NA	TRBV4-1	TGCGCCAGCATGAGGACAGGGGGTAACACCGGGGAGCTGTTTTTT	CASMRTGGNTGELFF
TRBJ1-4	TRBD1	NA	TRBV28	TGTGCCAGCAGTCCGGGACAGCTTACAACTAATGAAAAACTGTTTTTT	CASSPGQLTTNEKLFF
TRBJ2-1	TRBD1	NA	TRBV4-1	TGCGCCAGCAGCCGGGACCGGGACAGGGTATACAATGAGCAGTTCTTC	CASSRDRDRVYNEQFF